This TCR beta chain is drawn from a study of response to subunit inactivated influenza vaccine. General observations from the study: There was a suggestion from the authors that each seasonal influenza vaccination recruits few new T cells.

Each CDR3 protein gets one entry after TCRdb re-called the RT-PCR reads with MiXCR. The table lists hundreds of thousands of distinct CDR3 sequences, 6.5% to 8% of them singletons, with under 15% in the top ten. Trimming took off 7 bases at V and 4 bases at J, with 22 bases between the two ends. This CDR3 region has 16 residues. The V gene's germline CDR1 is SGHVS and CDR2 FNYEAQ. On this clonotype itself: Its antigen is currently unknown.

The chain carries TRBV7-6 and TRBJ2-5; the D gene is possibly TRBD2 (6 bases). This TCR came from a man between 45 and 75 years old who received an inactivated influenza vaccine. The specimen was PBMCs from blood, collected about 24 months after vaccination. The CDR3 DNA is TGTGCCAGCATCCAAGGGACTCTTTGGGCTAGAGAGACCCAGTACTTC. This translates into CASIQGTLWARETQYF. Full variable domain (rest looked up from reference TRBV7-6 and TRBJ2-5): GAGVSQSPRYKVTKRGQDVALRCDPISGHVSLYWYRQALGQGPEFLTYFNYEAQQDKSGLPNDRFSAERPEGSISTLTIQRTEQRDSAMYRCASIQGTLWARETQYFGPGTRLLVL.